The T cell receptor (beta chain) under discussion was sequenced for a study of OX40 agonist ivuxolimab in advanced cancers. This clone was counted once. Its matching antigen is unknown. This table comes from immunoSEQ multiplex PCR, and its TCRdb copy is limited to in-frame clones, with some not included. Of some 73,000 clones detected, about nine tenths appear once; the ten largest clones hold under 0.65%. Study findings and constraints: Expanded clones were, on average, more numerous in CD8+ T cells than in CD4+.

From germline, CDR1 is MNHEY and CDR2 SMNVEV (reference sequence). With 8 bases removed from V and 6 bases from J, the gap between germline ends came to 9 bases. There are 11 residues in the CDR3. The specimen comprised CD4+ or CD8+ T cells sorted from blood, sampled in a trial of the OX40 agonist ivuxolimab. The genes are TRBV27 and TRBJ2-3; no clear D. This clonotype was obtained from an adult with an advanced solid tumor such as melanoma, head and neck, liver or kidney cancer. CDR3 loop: CASRSADTQYF. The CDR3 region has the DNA TGTGCCAGCCGAAGTGCCGATACGCAGTATTTT.